Presented here are 16 T cell receptor beta chains from one specimen sequenced in a study of blood T cell repertoires in COVID-19. Assay used: immunoSEQ multiplex PCR; TCRdb lists only in-frame clones, some missing. In the table there are some 89,000 clones, more than 75% of which are singletons. The specimen sequenced was peripheral blood. The origin of the receptors is a human donor in a cohort sampled during active COVID-19.

The chain recombines TRBV3-1 (or the pseudogene TRBV3-2) with TRBJ1-2; 7 bases align to TRBD1. The J segment lost 6 bases and the V segment lost 6 bases, leaving 7 bases of the junction unmatched. The CDR3 totals 13 residues. CDR1 and CDR2 (germline): LGHDT, YNNKEL (reference sequence). The CDR3 DNA sequence: TGTGCCAGCAGACCCCAGGGGGGCAATGGCTACACCTTC. Protein sequence: CASRPQGGNGYTF.

The chain is built from TRBV3-1 (or the pseudogene TRBV3-2) and TRBJ2-7; 10 nucleotides agree with TRBD2. The CDR3 is 15 residues long. The V gene's germline CDR1 is LGHDT and CDR2 YNNKEL (reference sequence). J gave up 3 bases and V 8 bases, and 10 bases lay outside the gene matches. In nucleotides, the CDR3 is TGTGCCAGCGCCCCGGGGAGCGGGGGGGGCTACGAGCAGTACTTC. Amino acids: CASAPGSGGGYEQYF.

This sequence joins TRBV28 and TRBJ2-7, with 7 nucleotides matching TRBD1. V lost 4 bases and J lost 1; bases outside the gene matches: 13. Looked up from germline, CDR1 is MDHEN and CDR2 is SYDVKM. There are 17 residues in the CDR3. The CDR3 region has the DNA TGTGCCAGCAGTTCTGACAGGGCCTACCTCGGGTCCTACGAGCAGTACTTC. Its translation is CASSSDRAYLGSYEQYF.

The chain carries TRBV2 and TRBJ2-5; TRBD2 matches at 11 bases. The germline V gene has CDR1 SNHLY and CDR2 FYNNEI. The CDR3 is 15 amino acids. V lost 4 bases to trimming and J lost 1 base; unmatched junction nucleotides: 2. DNA for the CDR3: TGTGCCAGCAGTGGACTAGCGGGAAGCCAAGAGACCCAGTACTTC. Protein sequence: CASSGLAGSQETQYF.

The V call is TRBV11-2, the J call TRBJ2-5; 9 bases are a match to TRBD2. V lost 2 bases and J lost 4; bases outside the gene matches: 8. Germline V lookup: CDR1 SGHAT, CDR2 FQNNGV. CDR3 size: 16 residues. CDR3 sequence: CASSLTRSSGIETQYF. CDR3 nucleotides: TGTGCCAGCAGCTTAACTAGGTCTAGCGGGATAGAGACCCAGTACTTC.

This sequence joins TRBV18 and TRBJ1-2; D might be TRBD1 (5 bases). Germline lookup yields CDR1 KGHSH and CDR2 LQKENI. V lost 4 bases and J 4 bases, leaving 13 bases between the germline ends. The CDR3 sequence is 14 residues long. The CDR3 spells CASSRSGLPYGYTF. The CDR3 DNA follows: TGTGCCAGCTCACGGTCAGGGCTTCCCTATGGCTACACCTTC.

V usage is TRBV19 and J usage is TRBJ1-2; 8 positions agree with TRBD1. With V trimmed by 4 bases and J by 8 bases, 6 bases remained unmatched. The germline gives CDR1 LNHDA, CDR2 SQIVND (reference sequence). This CDR3 has 13 amino acids. The CDR3 nucleotides are TGTGCCAGTAGTACGACGGGACAGGCGGGCTACACCTTC. The encoded protein is CASSTTGQAGYTF.

The V and J genes are TRBV5-4 and TRBJ1-4; the D gene is possibly TRBD1 (6 bases). Trimming removed 4 bases from V and 0 bases from J, with 13 bases in between. CDR3 size: 16 residues. CDR1 and CDR2 (germline): SGHNT, YYREEE (reference sequence). The CDR3 loop is CASSSQQGATNEKLFF. In DNA form, the CDR3 reads TGTGCCAGCAGCAGCCAACAGGGTGCAACTAATGAAAAACTGTTTTTT.

The chain employs TRBV19 and TRBJ1-6; a possible D gene is TRBD1 (6 bases). The CDR3 has 14 amino acids. Germline loops: CDR1 LNHDA, CDR2 SQIVND (reference sequence). Trimming cost V 4 bases and J 10 bases, with 14 bases left between them. The CDR3, as DNA: TGTGCCAGTAGTACCCAGGGGTCTTGGTCACCCCTCCACTTT. Translation: CASSTQGSWSPLHF.

As concerns this clone: The junction differs from germline at one of its ends, possibly a read error. V is TRBV12-3 or TRBV12-4 and J is TRBJ2-5; 8 bases are shared with TRBD2. There are 13 residues in the CDR3. CDR3 sequence: CAGSPGGLETQYF. CDR3 DNA sequence: TGTGCCGGCAGCCCGGGGGGGTTGGAGACCCAGTACTTC.

The chain joins TRBV7-8 to TRBJ2-2; TRBD1 aligns across 8 bases. CDR1 SGHVS and CDR2 FQNEAQ come from the germline V gene. The CDR3 contains 14 residues. With 3 bases clipped from V and 3 bases from J, the junction kept 0 bases outside the gene matches. The CDR3 sequence is CASSFRGHTGELFF. The CDR3 coding sequence is TGTGCCAGCAGCTTCAGGGGGCACACCGGGGAGCTGTTTTTT.

The chain joins TRBV6-2 or TRBV6-3 to TRBJ2-3; TRBD2 might be the D (5 bases). The germline V and J ends were trimmed by 1 base and 4 bases, with 15 bases remaining between them. This CDR3 region has 16 residues. CDR1 and CDR2 (germline): MNHEY, SVGEGT. DNA of the CDR3: TGTGCCAGCAGTTACTTGAGGGCCCATCACGCAGATACGCAGTATTTT. Residues: CASSYLRAHHADTQYF.

The gene calls are TRBV6-5 and TRBJ2-1; TRBD2 is a possible D gene (5 bases). Germline V CDR1 and CDR2: MNHEY, SVGAGI. The V end lost 3 bases, the J end lost 6 bases, and 6 bases lay between the germline ends. This CDR3 comprises 12 residues. CDR3 in DNA: TGTGCCAGCAGTTATGGGAGCAATGAGCAGTTCTTC. Protein product: CASSYGSNEQFF.

The chain employs TRBV7-9 and TRBJ1-2; weak D call: TRBD1 (6 bases). CDR3 length: 14 amino acids. CDR1 is SEHNR and CDR2 is FQNEAQ in the germline V gene (reference sequence). V was clipped by 3 bases and J by 5 bases, with 13 bases between them. The CDR3 sequence is CASSFRDRRYGYTF. The DNA for the CDR3 is TGTGCCAGCAGCTTCCGTGACAGGAGATATGGCTACACCTTC.

The genes are TRBV10-3 and TRBJ1-2, with TRBD1 as a possible D gene (5 bases). Germline assignment: CDR1 ENHRY and CDR2 SYGVKD. V lost 5 bases, J lost 1 base, and 29 bases lay in between. The CDR3 contains 20 residues. CDR3 DNA: TGTGCCATCAGTAAACCACAAACAAGATTAAACAGGAGTAATAACTATGGCTACACCTTC. Translated: CAISKPQTRLNRSNNYGYTF.

This clone came up once. The genes are TRBV9 and TRBJ2-3, with D perhaps TRBD2 (6 bases). Per germline, CDR1 SGDLS and CDR2 YYNGEE. The CDR3 runs 14 residues. Between the trimmed V and J ends, which lost 4 bases and 7 bases, there was a span of 16 bases. CDR3 sequence: CASSHGGDFNTQYF. The CDR3 DNA reads TGTGCCAGCAGCCACGGGGGTGATTTCAATACGCAGTATTTT.